This TCR beta chain was retrieved from a study of shared clonotypes between healthy human individuals. About the research overall: The donor group consisted of a couple of women and a few men, aged 18 to 49.

At least ten counts were recorded for this clone. The sample has other DNA sequences that encode this CDR3 too. V was trimmed by 2 bases and J by 7 bases, leaving 9 bases between them. From germline, CDR1 is KGHSH and CDR2 LQKENI. This CDR3 spans 12 amino acids. Per the study methods: For the immunoSEQ data, sequences were junction-only without quality scores, so filtering differed. Using immunoSEQ multiplex PCR, the repertoire was profiled, and TCRdb retains in-frame clones only, with some absent. The V and J calls and the clone size are those of that table, but D and trimming were determined from the DNA. The table shows roughly 96,000 clones, with approximately 51% occurring only once.

This clonotype was sampled from a woman aged 40-49 years in good health. Some clones in this sample may be carry-over from other donors' samples. The sample was PBMCs. This chain joins TRBV18 and TRBJ2-7, with D perhaps matching TRBD2 (6 bases). CDR3 nucleotide sequence: TGTGCCAGCTCACCATCGGGAGAAGAGCAGTACTTC. As protein: CASSPSGEEQYF.